The next 10 T cell receptor beta chains were all read from a single sample in a study of T-cell reconstitution after alpha-beta-depleted transplantation in children. Preparing the TCRbeta library involved the use of unique molecular identifiers. TCRdb itself ran the PCR reads through MiXCR, one entry per CDR3 protein. The table shows approximately 420,000 distinct CDR3 sequences, with approximately 11% occurring only once. This sample comprised PBMCs from the stem cell graft donor, obtained from the stem cell graft. The receptors come from a human donor who donated a stem cell graft to a child with acute myeloid leukemia.

This clonotype appeared many times. The chain recombines TRBV5-1 with TRBJ1-5; D ambiguous. Per germline, CDR1 SGHRS and CDR2 YFSETQ. V shed 0 bases and J shed 0 bases, with 4 bases lying between them. The CDR3 covers 14 residues. CDR3 nucleotide sequence: TGCGCCAGCAGCTTGGGGTATAGCAATCAGCCCCAGCATTTT. It codes for CASSLGYSNQPQHF.

The chain recombines TRBV2 with TRBJ1-4, with no clear D. V lost 6 bases and J lost 11, with 10 bases in between. The CDR3 has 11 amino acids. The germline CDR1 and CDR2 sequences are SNHLY and FYNNEI. Here the CDR3 reads CASSLDPKLFF. The CDR3 DNA sequence: TGTGCCAGCAGCCTCGACCCGAAACTGTTTTTT.

The J gene is TRBJ1-2, the V gene TRBV12-3 or TRBV12-4; D not resolved. Deletions cut 6 bases from V and 5 bases from J, with 16 bases between. CDR3 size: 14 residues. The CDR3 is CASSQAPEVYGYTF. The CDR3 coding sequence is TGTGCCAGCAGCCAAGCCCCCGAGGTATATGGCTACACCTTC.

This clonotype was seen ten or more times. The chain uses TRBV4-1 and TRBJ1-3, with D uncertain. The CDR3 is 15 amino acids. V lost 0 bases, J lost 3 bases, and 9 bases lay in between. Per germline, CDR1 MGHRA and CDR2 YSYEKL. The CDR3 spells CASSQEGRSGNTIYF. In DNA form, the CDR3 reads TGCGCCAGCAGCCAAGAGGGAAGGAGTGGAAACACCATATATTTT.

The sample holds many counts of this clonotype. The V and J genes are TRBV5-5 and TRBJ2-5; 7 nucleotides match TRBD2. This CDR3 has 16 amino acids. V lost 0 bases and J lost 1; bases outside the gene matches: 6. Germline V CDR1 and CDR2: SGHKS, YYEKEE (reference sequence). The CDR3, as DNA: TGTGCCAGCAGCTTGGTTTCAGCGGGGTCCCAAGAGACCCAGTACTTC. It specifies CASSLVSAGSQETQYF.

V is TRBV15 and J is TRBJ1-4, with 10 bases matching TRBD1. The J segment lost 8 bases and the V segment lost 1 base, leaving 7 bases of the junction unmatched. This CDR3 spans 16 amino acids. Germline V gene sequence: CDR1 LNHNV, CDR2 YYDKDF (reference sequence). CDR3 sequence reads: CATSRGTGTGAEKLFF. CDR3 in DNA: TGTGCCACCAGCAGAGGGACCGGGACAGGGGCCGAAAAACTGTTTTTT. Supplemented by reference TRBV15 and TRBJ1-4, the full variable domain reads DAMVIQNPRYQVTQFGKPVTLSCSQTLNHNVMYWYQQKSSQAPKLLFHYYDKDFNNEADTPDNFQSRRPNTSFCFLDIRSPGLGDTAMYLCATSRGTGTGAEKLFFGSGTQLSVL.

CDR3 loop: CSARDFGGGPVTQYF. The DNA of the CDR3 is TGCAGTGCTAGAGATTTCGGGGGAGGGCCCGTAACCCAGTACTTC. V usage is TRBV20-1 and J usage is TRBJ2-5, with 7 bases aligning to TRBD2. V lost 0 bases, J lost 8 bases, and 12 bases stayed unmatched. From germline, CDR1 is DFQATT and CDR2 SNEGSKA (reference sequence). The CDR3 length is 15 residues.

This clonotype came up a few times. The chain employs TRBV7-3 and TRBJ2-5, with D possibly being TRBD1 (5 bases). V was shortened by 2 bases and J by 5 bases, with 12 bases between the two germline ends. The CDR3 has 14 amino acids. The germline V gene has CDR1 SGHTA and CDR2 FQGTGA. The CDR3 DNA is TGTGCCAGCAGCTTACAGGGTACTGGGGAGACCCAGTACTTC. Residues: CASSLQGTGETQYF. Supplemented by reference TRBV7-3 and TRBJ2-5, the full variable domain reads GAGVSQTPSNKVTEKGKYVELRCDPISGHTALYWYRQSLGQGPEFLIYFQGTGAADDSGLPNDRFFAVRPEGSVSTLKIQRTERGDSAVYLCASSLQGTGETQYFGPGTRLLVL.

This clonotype was found a few times. The chain has TRBV27 and TRBJ2-6; unclear D gene. The CDR3 length is 16 residues. V was cut by 6 bases and J by 0 bases, with 12 bases left in between. Germline V gene lookup returns CDR1 MNHEY and CDR2 SMNVEV (reference sequence). The CDR3 is CASSRTQSSGANVLTF. The DNA of the CDR3 is TGTGCCAGCAGCCGAACACAGAGCTCTGGGGCCAACGTCCTGACTTTC.

Only a few counts were recorded for this clonotype. The genes are TRBV5-1 and TRBJ2-1; 10 bases match TRBD2. In germline, CDR1 is SGHRS, CDR2 YFSETQ. The CDR3 contains 16 residues. With 2 bases clipped from V and 8 bases from J, the junction kept 10 bases outside the gene matches. The CDR3: CASSFLAGEPWDEQFF. DNA for the CDR3: TGCGCCAGCAGCTTCCTAGCGGGAGAGCCTTGGGATGAGCAGTTCTTC. The full variable domain, in which reference TRBV5-1 and TRBJ2-1 provide the parts outside the CDR3, is KAGVTQTPRYLIKTRGQQVTLSCSPISGHRSVSWYQQTPGQGLQFLFEYFSETQRNKGNFPGRFSGRQFSNSRSEMNVSTLELGDSALYLCASSFLAGEPWDEQFFGPGTRLTVL.